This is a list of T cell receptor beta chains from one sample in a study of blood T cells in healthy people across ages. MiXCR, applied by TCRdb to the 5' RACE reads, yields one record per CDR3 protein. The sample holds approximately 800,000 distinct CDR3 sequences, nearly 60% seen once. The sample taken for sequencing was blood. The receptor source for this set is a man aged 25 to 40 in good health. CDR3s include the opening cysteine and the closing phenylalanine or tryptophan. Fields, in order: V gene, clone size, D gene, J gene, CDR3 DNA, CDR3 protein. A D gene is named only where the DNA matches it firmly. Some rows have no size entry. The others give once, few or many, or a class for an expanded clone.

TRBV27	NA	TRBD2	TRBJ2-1	TGTGCCAGCACCCCATGGACTAGCGGGAGAGAAGAGCAGTTCTTC	CASTPWTSGREEQFF
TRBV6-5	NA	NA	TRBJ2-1	TGTGCCAGCAGTATGTGGGAGTCCTCCTACAATGAGCAGTTCTTC	CASSMWESSYNEQFF
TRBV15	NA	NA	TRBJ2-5	TGTGCCACCAGCAGAGATTATGGGCAGCAAGAGACCCAGTACTTC	CATSRDYGQQETQYF
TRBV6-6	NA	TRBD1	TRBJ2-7	TGTGCCTGCAGTTACTCGATCCCGGGACAGGGGCTAGACGAGCAGTACTTC	CACSYSIPGQGLDEQYF
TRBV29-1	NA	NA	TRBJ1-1	TGCAGCGGATCGGGGGCGAACACTGAAGCTTTCTTT	CSGSGANTEAFF
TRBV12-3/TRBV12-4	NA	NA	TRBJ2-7	TGTGCCAGCAGTACAGGGTTTGCCTACGAGCAGTACTTC	CASSTGFAYEQYF
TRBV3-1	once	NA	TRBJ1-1	TGTGCCAGCAGCCCCGAGGACGGAGTCACTGAAGCTTTCTTT	CASSPEDGVTEAFF
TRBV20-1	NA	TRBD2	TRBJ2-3	TGCAGTGCTAGAAGGGTCCGGTCCGGCAGCGGGGGAGGAGATACGCAGTATTTT	CSARRVRSGSGGGDTQYF
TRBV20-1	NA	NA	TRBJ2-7	TGCAGTGCTAGGAAACCCCTCGTGGACCGATACGAGCAGTACTTC	CSARKPLVDRYEQYF
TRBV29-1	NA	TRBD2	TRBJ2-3	TGCAGCGTGTGGGGGGGGACTAGCACAGATACGCAGTATTTT	CSVWGGTSTDTQYF
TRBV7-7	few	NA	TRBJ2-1	TGTGCTAGCAGCTTAGTATCCGGGGGCGCGGGAAATGAGCAGTTCTTC	CASSLVSGGAGNEQFF
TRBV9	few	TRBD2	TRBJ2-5	TGTGCCAGCAGCGCCCGCGTTGTGGCGGGGGGACAAGAGACCCAGTACTTC	CASSARVVAGGQETQYF
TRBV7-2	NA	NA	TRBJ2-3	TGTGCCAGCAGCCTACGTGGGGTAGGCACAGATACGCAGTATTTT	CASSLRGVGTDTQYF
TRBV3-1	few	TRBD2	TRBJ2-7	TGTGCCAGCAGCCAAGATGGGGGGGTCTGGTACGAGCAGTACTTC	CASSQDGGVWYEQYF